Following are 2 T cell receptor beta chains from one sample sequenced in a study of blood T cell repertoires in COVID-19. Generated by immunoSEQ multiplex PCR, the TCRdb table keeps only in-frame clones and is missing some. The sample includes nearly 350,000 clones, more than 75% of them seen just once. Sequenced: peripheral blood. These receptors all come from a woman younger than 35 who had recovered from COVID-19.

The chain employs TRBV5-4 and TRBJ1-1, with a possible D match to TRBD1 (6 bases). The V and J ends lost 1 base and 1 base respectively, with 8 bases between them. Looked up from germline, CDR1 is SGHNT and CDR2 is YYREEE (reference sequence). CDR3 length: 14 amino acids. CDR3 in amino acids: CASSLKGGNTEAFF. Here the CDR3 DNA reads TGTGCCAGCAGCTTGAAAGGGGGGAACACTGAAGCTTTCTTT.

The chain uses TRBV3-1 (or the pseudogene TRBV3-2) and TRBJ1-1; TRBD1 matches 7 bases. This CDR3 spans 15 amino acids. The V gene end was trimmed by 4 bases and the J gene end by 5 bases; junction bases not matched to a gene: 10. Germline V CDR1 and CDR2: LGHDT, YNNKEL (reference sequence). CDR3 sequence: CASSLRFGRGTEAFF. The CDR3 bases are TGTGCCAGCAGCCTACGATTCGGCAGGGGGACTGAAGCTTTCTTT.